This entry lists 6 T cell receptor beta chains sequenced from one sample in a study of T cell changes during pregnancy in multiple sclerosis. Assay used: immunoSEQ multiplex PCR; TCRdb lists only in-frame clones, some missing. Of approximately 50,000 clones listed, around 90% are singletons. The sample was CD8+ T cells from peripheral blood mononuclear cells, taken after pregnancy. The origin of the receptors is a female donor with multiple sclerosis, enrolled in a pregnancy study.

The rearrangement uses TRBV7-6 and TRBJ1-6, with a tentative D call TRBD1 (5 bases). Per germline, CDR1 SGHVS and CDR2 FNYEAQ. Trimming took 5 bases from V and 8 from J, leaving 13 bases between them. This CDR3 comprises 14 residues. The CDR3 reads CASSEDSEDSPLHF. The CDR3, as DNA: TGTGCCAGCAGCGAAGACAGTGAGGATTCACCCCTCCACTTT.

The CDR3 loop is CASSPPTGDNSPLHF. CDR3 sequence (DNA): TGTGCCAGCAGCCCACCCACAGGGGATAATTCACCCCTCCACTTT. The V gene is TRBV7-9, the J gene TRBJ1-6; TRBD1 matches 7 bases. The CDR3 sequence is 15 residues long. The trim removed 5 bases at V and 5 bases at J, leaving 6 bases unmatched. In germline, CDR1 is SEHNR, CDR2 FQNEAQ (reference sequence).

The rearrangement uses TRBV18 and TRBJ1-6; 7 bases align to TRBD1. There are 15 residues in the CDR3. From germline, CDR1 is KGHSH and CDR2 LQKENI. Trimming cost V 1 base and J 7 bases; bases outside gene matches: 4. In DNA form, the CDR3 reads TGTGCCAGCTCACCACTTCACAGGGGAAATTCACCCCTCCACTTT. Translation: CASSPLHRGNSPLHF.

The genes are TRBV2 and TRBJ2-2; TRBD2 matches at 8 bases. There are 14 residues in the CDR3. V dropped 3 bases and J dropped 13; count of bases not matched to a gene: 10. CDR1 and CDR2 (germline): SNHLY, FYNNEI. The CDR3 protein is CASSDPGGAPGLFF. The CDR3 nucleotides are TGTGCCAGCAGTGATCCCGGGGGGGCCCCCGGGCTGTTTTTT.

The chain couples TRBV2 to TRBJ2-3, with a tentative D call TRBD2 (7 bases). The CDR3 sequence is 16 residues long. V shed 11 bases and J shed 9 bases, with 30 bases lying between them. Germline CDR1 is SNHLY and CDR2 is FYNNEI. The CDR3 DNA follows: TGTGCCGGCCTTAAGGGGGGGCGGGGTGCCTTAAGGACGCAGTATTTT. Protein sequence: CAGLKGGRGALRTQYF.

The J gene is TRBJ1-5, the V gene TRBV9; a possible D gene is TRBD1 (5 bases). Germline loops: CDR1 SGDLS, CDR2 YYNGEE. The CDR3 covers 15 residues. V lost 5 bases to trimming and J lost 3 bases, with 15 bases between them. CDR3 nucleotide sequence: TGTGCCAGCAGTCGGGGGGGAGAGGACAATCAGCCCCAGCATTTT. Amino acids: CASSRGGEDNQPQHF.